The T cell receptor (beta chain) under discussion was sequenced for a study of shared clonotypes between healthy human individuals. Sequencing was at deep level. Measured with immunoSEQ multiplex PCR; TCRdb has only the in-frame clones, and not every one. The table lists nearly 1,000,000 clones, 60% to 85% of them singletons. The sequencing sample was made of memory CD4+ T cells sorted from blood. Subset described: CD45RA-negative fraction. The source of this sequence is a young man in good health.

CDR3 residues: CASSVTGVTGELFF. The CDR3 region has the DNA TGTGCCAGCAGTGTCACAGGGGTCACCGGGGAGCTGTTTTTT. The J gene is TRBJ2-2, the V gene TRBV2, with 7 nucleotides matching TRBD1. In germline, CDR1 is SNHLY, CDR2 FYNNEI. Germline trimming cut 4 bases from V and 4 bases from J; bases unmatched to any gene: 3. CDR3 size: 14 residues.